A single sample gave rise to the 10 T cell receptor beta chains below, sequenced in a study of blood T cells in healthy people across ages. A second PCR, run for roughly 7 to 12 cycles, used a sample-barcoded 5' primer plus a J-beta primer mix. Each CDR3 protein is one row after TCRdb ran MiXCR on the 5' RACE reads. The sample yields about 670,000 distinct CDR3 sequences, about 51% seen once. The sequenced sample was blood. The receptors originated from a woman older than 75 in good health.

V and J are TRBV7-2 and TRBJ1-2, with TRBD1 as a possible D gene (6 bases). The CDR3 contains 15 residues. Germline loops: CDR1 SGHTA, CDR2 FQGNSA. Trimming left V 1 base short and J 4 bases short, with 13 bases between. CDR3 DNA: TGTGCCAGCAGCTTAGGAACGGGGGCAGGCTATGGCTACACCTTC. Translation gives CASSLGTGAGYGYTF.

V gene TRBV5-1 combines with J gene TRBJ2-7; the D gene is possibly TRBD1 (6 bases). The end of the DNA is better explained by TRBJ2-5, so the J call may be wrong. The CDR3 spans 15 residues. Germline V lookup: CDR1 SGHRS, CDR2 YFSETQ. CDR3 bases: TGCGCCAGCAGCTTGGAAATGACAGGCGCCGAGACCCAGTACTTC. Translating it yields CASSLEMTGAETQYF.

The chain joins TRBV7-9 to TRBJ2-1; tentatively, D is TRBD1 (6 bases). This CDR3 contains 12 residues. Germline assignment: CDR1 SEHNR and CDR2 FQNEAQ (reference sequence). The V and J ends lost 5 bases and 14 bases respectively, with 16 bases between them. The CDR3: CASSEIQGFEFF. The CDR3 DNA follows: TGTGCCAGCAGCGAAATACAGGGTTTCGAGTTCTTC.

This clonotype showed up many times. This chain joins TRBV7-3 and TRBJ2-1; D might be TRBD2 (7 bases). CDR1 SGHTA and CDR2 FQGTGA come from the germline V gene. The CDR3 has 15 residues. The ends were cut back, 3 bases at V and 9 bases at J, with 18 bases in the middle. CDR3 bases: TGTGCCAGCAGCTTTTCCGGCGGGGGCTTAAGTGAGCAGTTCTTC. It translates to CASSFSGGGLSEQFF.

The CDR3 DNA follows: TGCAGCGTTGCGGCTAGGCAGGTTTCGGGGGAGCTGTTTTTT. Translation gives CSVAARQVSGELFF. The chain is built from TRBV29-1 and TRBJ2-2; D is undetermined. Trimming shortened V by 4 bases and J by 8 bases, and 17 bases separated the two germline ends. This CDR3 contains 14 residues. Per the germline V gene, CDR1 is SQVTM and CDR2 is ANQGSEA.

The V call is TRBV18, the J call TRBJ2-1, with D possibly TRBD1 on 5 matching bases. Germline CDR1 and CDR2: KGHSH and LQKENI. Trimming shortened V by 0 bases and J by 4 bases, and 10 bases separated the two germline ends. CDR3 length: 15 residues. The DNA of the CDR3 is TGTGCCAGCTCACCACCGACAGAAATTTACAATGAGCAGTTCTTC. It codes for CASSPPTEIYNEQFF.

The V and J genes are TRBV11-2 and TRBJ2-1; D remains ambiguous. V was trimmed by 3 bases and J by 5 bases, leaving 8 bases between them. The CDR3 totals 13 residues. The V gene's germline CDR1 is SGHAT and CDR2 FQNNGV. The CDR3 region is CASSFFWNNEQFF. CDR3 bases: TGTGCCAGCAGCTTTTTTTGGAACAATGAGCAGTTCTTC.

This chain joins TRBV6-5 and TRBJ2-1, with D tentatively TRBD1 (5 bases). V was cut by 0 bases and J by 6 bases, with 9 bases left in between. Germline V gives CDR1 MNHEY, CDR2 SVGAGI. CDR3 size: 14 residues. CDR3 residues: CASSYSPGRNEQFF. DNA of the CDR3: TGTGCCAGCAGTTACTCCCCAGGGCGCAATGAGCAGTTCTTC.

This clonotype showed up just a few times. This may stem from a read error, because a much larger clone lies one nucleotide away. This rearrangement joins TRBV20-1 to TRBJ2-1; perhaps TRBD2 as D (7 bases). Germline-derived CDR1 and CDR2 are DFQATT and SNEGSKA (reference sequence). The CDR3 runs 12 residues. The CDR3 here is CSSGEAGETQFF. The CDR3 nucleotides read TGCAGCTCAGGGGAGGCGGGAGAGACCCAGTTCTTC.

This clonotype occurred many times. The rearrangement uses TRBV12-3 or TRBV12-4 and TRBJ1-6; 7 bases fit TRBD1. After removal of 6 bases from V and 5 bases from J, the junction contained 7 bases not matched to a gene. The CDR3 sequence is 15 residues long. CDR3 residues: CASSRPTGNNSPLHF. CDR3 sequence (DNA): TGTGCCAGCAGCCGACCGACAGGGAATAATTCACCCCTCCACTTT.